These 5 T cell receptor beta chains share one sample of origin, sequenced in a study of T-cell reconstitution after alpha-beta-depleted transplantation in children. Preparation of the TCRbeta library was carried out with unique molecular identifiers. Using its own MiXCR run on the PCR reads, TCRdb lists one record per CDR3 protein. Here the sample spans some 300,000 distinct CDR3 sequences, about a tenth being singletons. The input for sequencing was PBMCs from the stem cell graft donor, taken from the stem cell graft. The receptors come from a human donor who donated a stem cell graft to a child with acute lymphoblastic leukemia.

CDR3 DNA sequence: TGTGCCAGCAGTTTCCCCGAGGGCCCAGCCAATGAGCAGTTCTTC. Its protein is CASSFPEGPANEQFF. The chain recombines TRBV12-3 or TRBV12-4 with TRBJ2-1, with D maybe TRBD2 (5 bases). Deletions cut 3 bases from V and 6 bases from J, with 15 bases between. The CDR3 covers 15 residues.

This clonotype was observed at least ten times. J is TRBJ2-7 and V is TRBV25-1; 7 positions match TRBD1. Looked up from germline, CDR1 is MGHDK and CDR2 is SYGVNS. There are 14 residues in the CDR3. J lost 2 bases, V lost 6 bases, and 7 bases had no gene match. CDR3 bases: TGTGCCAGCAGCCCGGGACAGCTCACCTACGAGCAGTACTTC. It codes for CASSPGQLTYEQYF.

This clonotype occurred a few times. The chain carries TRBV20-1 and TRBJ1-5, with 10 bases that match TRBD1. Germline V gives CDR1 DFQATT, CDR2 SNEGSKA (reference sequence). The CDR3 has 14 residues. V dropped 4 bases and J dropped 7; count of bases not matched to a gene: 7. DNA of the CDR3: TGCAGTGCTATGGCAGGACAGGGGGTCCAGCCCCAGCATTTT. Translated: CSAMAGQGVQPQHF.

This clonotype was detected a few times. The rearrangement uses TRBV7-2 and TRBJ2-1; a weak D match, TRBD2 (5 bases). Germline assignment: CDR1 SGHTA and CDR2 FQGNSA. V lost 5 bases, J lost 8 bases, and 10 bases lay in between. This CDR3 contains 12 residues. The CDR3 here is CASSLSSDEQFF. DNA for the CDR3: TGTGCCAGCAGCCTTAGTAGCGATGAGCAGTTCTTC.

There are a few counts of this clonotype. The chain joins TRBV15 to TRBJ2-7; no firm D call. Germline V lookup: CDR1 LNHNV, CDR2 YYDKDF (reference sequence). This CDR3 has 14 residues. Trimming stripped 5 bases from V and 5 bases from J, with 16 bases between. CDR3 DNA sequence: TGTGCCACCAGCCGCGGAGCAGAAAGGGACGAGCAGTACTTC. This codes for CATSRGAERDEQYF.